This TCR beta chain was retrieved from a study of circulating tumor DNA in untreated peripheral T-cell lymphoma. Background on the study: Serial serum during treatment, plus baseline serum, was used to track tumor TCR clonotype ctDNA.

Trimming pared 6 bases from V and 4 bases from J, leaving 18 bases between. CDR3 size: 15 residues. The germline V gene encodes CDR1 KGHSH and CDR2 LQKENI. The protocol was immunoSEQ multiplex PCR, while the TCRdb copy is restricted to in-frame clones and leaves out a portion. The sample lists thousands of clones, more than 75% occurring once. Notes on the study in general: In 76% of patients, tumor-specific clonotypes were identified. Persistent ctDNA after therapy did not always predict relapse. A trend toward worse survival accompanied detectable post-therapy ctDNA.

On this clone: Its antigen is currently unknown.

The V call is TRBV18, the J call TRBJ1-2, with D possibly matching TRBD1 (6 bases). The sequenced sample consisted of cell-free DNA from blood serum. This receptor was obtained from a human donor with peripheral T-cell lymphoma. The CDR3 is CASSPGGATFYGYTF. The CDR3 DNA is TGTGCCAGCTCTCCGGGGGGCGCGACGTTCTATGGCTACACCTTC.